Following are 26 T cell receptor beta chains from one sample sequenced in a study of blood T cells in healthy people across ages (dated by TCRdb to between 2015 and 2016). Library generation was performed with 5' RACE. The sequencer listed for this sample is Illumina HiSeq 2500. A second PCR of about 7 to 12 cycles was run with a J-beta primer mix and a sample-barcoded 5' primer. Using fastp trimming at Q25 and MiXCR clonotype assembly, TCRdb reanalyzed the public sequencing data and kept in-frame beta chains. Merged by CDR3 protein, the rows form single entries marked with the most common genes and DNA. Across this sample there are hundreds of thousands of distinct CDR3 sequences, with around 48% seen only once. Clones ranked in the top ten supply around an eighth of the sample. Sequencing was performed on blood. The receptors here all came from a man aged 25-45 years in good health.

This chain uses TRBV3-1 with TRBJ2-1; TRBD2 matches 8 bases. Germline loops: CDR1 LGHDT, CDR2 YNNKEL (reference sequence). The V segment lost 2 bases and the J segment 0 bases; nucleotides outside the gene matches: 0. The CDR3 is 15 residues long. CDR3 DNA: TGTGCCAGCAGCCAACGGGGGGGCTCCTACAATGAGCAGTTCTTC. It is translated as CASSQRGGSYNEQFF.

The chain uses TRBV27 and TRBJ2-3; 13 bases are a match to TRBD2. This CDR3 comprises 16 residues. Germline CDR1 is MNHEY and CDR2 is SMNVEV (reference sequence). The V gene end was trimmed by 3 bases and the J gene end by 2 bases; junction bases not matched to a gene: 2. The CDR3: CASSLGTSGVTDTQYF. DNA of the CDR3: TGTGCCAGCAGTTTGGGGACTAGCGGGGTCACAGATACGCAGTATTTT.

The chain couples TRBV7-2 to TRBJ1-6, with D uncertain. V was shortened by 3 bases and J by 3 bases, with 9 bases between the two germline ends. The germline CDR1 and CDR2 sequences are SGHTA and FQGNSA. The CDR3 contains 15 residues. The CDR3 here is CASSFGVSYNSPLHF. The CDR3 DNA reads TGTGCCAGCAGCTTCGGGGTTAGCTATAATTCACCCCTCCACTTT.

Comments on this clonotype: A much more abundant neighbour one base away suggests this may be a read error. The gene calls are TRBV9 and TRBJ1-5; possibly TRBD1 for D (6 bases). This CDR3 spans 13 amino acids. V was clipped by 3 bases and J by 6 bases, with 10 bases between them. Germline V lookup: CDR1 SGDLS, CDR2 YYNGEE. CDR3 coding DNA: TGTGCCAGCAGCGGAGGGGGAACTCAGCCCCAGCATTTT. Translation: CASSGGGTQPQHF.

This clonotype has more than one count but fewer than ten. This chain links TRBV25-1 with TRBJ2-5; 7 bases are shared with TRBD1. The end of the DNA aligns better with TRBJ2-7, so the J call may be wrong. In germline, CDR1 is MGHDK, CDR2 SYGVNS. This CDR3 has 14 residues. The CDR3 bases are TGTGCCAGCAGTGACCGGGACAGCTTTGCCGAGCAGTACTTC. As protein: CASSDRDSFAEQYF.

This clonotype was picked up many times. The rearrangement uses TRBV4-1 and TRBJ2-7; possibly TRBD2 for D (5 bases). Germline V gives CDR1 MGHRA, CDR2 YSYEKL. The CDR3 contains 13 residues. V lost 4 bases and J 3 bases, leaving 10 bases between the germline ends. The CDR3: CASSRAEVYEQYF. CDR3 coding DNA: TGCGCCAGCAGCCGGGCGGAGGTCTACGAGCAGTACTTC.

This clonotype was seen more than once but under ten times. The V and J genes are TRBV4-3 and TRBJ2-3; TRBD2 matches 7 bases. The length of the CDR3 is 16 residues. The junction had 4 bases not matched to a gene; V was cut back by 0 bases and J by 1 base. CDR1 and CDR2 from the germline V gene are LGHNA and YSLEER. Here the CDR3 reads CASSQDAAGGTDTQYF. CDR3 DNA: TGCGCCAGCAGCCAAGACGCCGCGGGGGGCACAGATACGCAGTATTTT.

This clonotype was recorded a few times. DNA of the CDR3: TGTGCCAGCAGTGTCCGGAGCAATCAGCCCCAGCATTTT. This gives the protein CASSVRSNQPQHF. V usage is TRBV2 and J usage is TRBJ1-5; unclear D gene. Trimming took off 4 bases at V and 1 base at J, with 5 bases between the two ends. The CDR3 loop spans 13 amino acids. Germline V gene lookup returns CDR1 SNHLY and CDR2 FYNNEI.

The chain combines TRBV7-9 with TRBJ2-7; 8 bases align to TRBD1. Trimming at V came to 4 bases and at J to 2 bases, leaving 7 bases not matched to a gene. Per germline, CDR1 SEHNR and CDR2 FQNEAQ (reference sequence). The length of the CDR3 is 15 residues. CDR3: CASSYPGGLPYEQYF. CDR3 DNA sequence: TGTGCCAGCAGCTACCCAGGGGGCCTCCCCTACGAGCAGTACTTC.

The chain joins TRBV7-8 to TRBJ2-7, with D perhaps matching TRBD1 (6 bases). The end of the DNA is better explained by TRBJ2-5, so the J call may be wrong. The CDR3 contains 11 residues. The germline CDR1 and CDR2 sequences are SGHVS and FQNEAQ. The CDR3 loop is CATHIGGTQYF. The CDR3, as DNA: TGTGCCACCCATATAGGGGGGACCCAGTACTTC.

The genes are TRBV24-1 and TRBJ2-4; D is unresolved. Judging by the DNA end, TRBJ2-7 fits better; the J call may be wrong. The length of the CDR3 is 12 residues. Germline V lookup: CDR1 KGHDR, CDR2 SFDVKD. CDR3 residues: CATSDLRSEQYF. CDR3 DNA sequence: TGTGCCACCAGTGATTTGCGAAGCGAGCAGTACTTC.

V is TRBV29-1 and J is TRBJ2-1, with TRBD1 matching over 10 bases. This CDR3 is 14 amino acids long. Germline V gives CDR1 SQVTM, CDR2 ANQGSEA. With 7 bases clipped from V and 8 bases from J, the junction kept 11 bases outside the gene matches. DNA of the CDR3: TGCAGCGCCATCCGGGGGACAGGGGCCGATGAGCAGTTCTTC. Translated: CSAIRGTGADEQFF.

The chain couples TRBV7-8 to TRBJ2-1; TRBD2 matches 13 bases. Trimming took 5 bases from V and 1 from J; bases not matched to a gene: 8. CDR1 and CDR2 (germline): SGHVS, FQNEAQ. The CDR3 runs 18 residues. The CDR3 nucleotides are TGTGCCAGCAGCCCTTACGGGACTAGCGGGGTATCCTACAATGAGCAGTTCTTC. The encoded protein is CASSPYGTSGVSYNEQFF.

This clonotype has more than one count but fewer than ten. The V gene is TRBV9, the J gene TRBJ2-5; D gene ambiguous. The ends were cut back, 0 bases at V and 5 bases at J, with 11 bases in the middle. This CDR3 is built from 14 residues. Germline V gene lookup returns CDR1 SGDLS and CDR2 YYNGEE. The CDR3 reads CASSVAPSGETQYF. CDR3 nucleotides: TGTGCCAGCAGCGTAGCCCCTAGTGGGGAGACCCAGTACTTC. Using reference TRBV9 and TRBJ2-5 for the parts outside the CDR3, the full variable domain is DSGVTQTPKHLITATGQRVTLRCSPRSGDLSVYWYQQSLDQGLQFLIQYYNGEERAKGNILERFSAQQFPDLHSELNLSSLELGDSALYFCASSVAPSGETQYFGPGTRLLVL.

Comment on this clonotype: One junction end disagrees with the germline gene, perhaps due to a read error. The J gene is TRBJ1-4, the V gene TRBV30; D gene ambiguous. CDR3 length equals 13 residues. Germline V gene data show CDR1 as GTSNPN and CDR2 as SVGIG (reference sequence). CDR3 sequence reads: CDWTSPGCEKLFF. CDR3 bases: TGTGACTGGACGAGCCCGGGTTGTGAAAAACTGTTTTTT.

Only a few counts were recorded for this clonotype. CDR3 in DNA: TGTGCCAGCAGCCAAGAGCGGGGGCAAGTGACAGATACGCAGTATTTT. Residues: CASSQERGQVTDTQYF. The genes are TRBV4-2 and TRBJ2-3, with a tentative D call TRBD2 (7 bases). Trimming pared 0 bases from V and 3 bases from J, leaving 13 bases between. Germline V lookup: CDR1 LGHNA, CDR2 YNFKEQ. The CDR3 loop spans 16 amino acids.

V is TRBV2 and J is TRBJ2-5; a weak D match, TRBD2 (6 bases). Per germline, CDR1 SNHLY and CDR2 FYNNEI. The CDR3 loop spans 13 amino acids. V was cut by 8 bases and J by 7 bases, with 17 bases left in between. The CDR3 sequence is CASGAGPGWTQYF. In nucleotides, the CDR3 is TGTGCCAGCGGTGCGGGGCCGGGGTGGACCCAGTACTTC.

The chain carries TRBV4-1 and TRBJ1-5; 7 bases line up with TRBD1. This CDR3 contains 17 residues. Germline lookup yields CDR1 MGHRA and CDR2 YSYEKL. With V trimmed by 4 bases and J by 0 bases, 9 bases remained unmatched. DNA of the CDR3: TGCGCCAGCAGCCTCTCTGGACAGGCCGATAGCAATCAGCCCCAGCATTTT. Translation: CASSLSGQADSNQPQHF.

This clonotype was counted a single time. CDR3 sequence: CSAVLPSPYNEQFF. CDR3 in DNA: TGCAGTGCCGTATTGCCCTCCCCTTACAATGAGCAGTTCTTC. The chain recombines TRBV20-1 with TRBJ2-1; D gene uncertain. Germline CDR1 is DFQATT and CDR2 is SNEGSKA (reference sequence). CDR3 length: 14 amino acids. Trimming took 6 bases from V and 4 from J, leaving 16 bases between them.

This clonotype was counted a few times. The rearrangement joins TRBV6-1 to TRBJ2-3; TRBD2 agrees at 14 bases. V gave up 7 bases and J gave up 5 bases; unmatched junction bases: 5. The CDR3 extends over 15 amino acids. Germline V gives CDR1 MNHNS, CDR2 SASEGT. The CDR3 coding sequence is TGTGCCAGCACCACGACTAGCGGGGGGGTAGATACGCAGTATTTT. Translation: CASTTTSGGVDTQYF.

The gene calls are TRBV7-2 and TRBJ2-3; D assignment may be TRBD1 or TRBD2 (6 bases each). CDR3 length: 14 amino acids. Germline-derived CDR1 and CDR2 are SGHTA and FQGNSA. V lost 11 bases, J lost 4 bases, and 19 bases lay in between. This CDR3 reads CAAAPGGTPDTQYF. The CDR3 nucleotides are TGTGCCGCAGCCCCCGGGGGCACCCCAGATACGCAGTATTTT.

This sequence joins TRBV11-3 and TRBJ2-1; D perhaps matches TRBD2 (6 bases). The CDR3 runs to 12 residues. CDR1 and CDR2 (germline): SGHNT, YENEEA. V was shortened by 10 bases and J by 9 bases, with 16 bases between the two germline ends. The CDR3 region is CAIGGGVGEQFF. The CDR3 DNA is TGTGCCATCGGGGGAGGTGTCGGTGAGCAGTTCTTC.

The chain carries TRBV20-1 and TRBJ2-7, with 7 bases that match TRBD2. The J call may not be correct, given that the DNA end is closer to TRBJ2-5. This CDR3 region has 14 residues. The germline CDR1 and CDR2 sequences are DFQATT and SNEGSKA (reference sequence). CDR3 bases: TGCAGTGCTAGACCCAGCGGGGAGCCAGGGACCCAGTACTTC. Protein product: CSARPSGEPGTQYF.

As to this clonotype: A read error may produce the germline difference seen at one junction end. The chain has TRBV7-7 and TRBJ2-3; D may correspond to TRBD1 or TRBD2 (5 bases each). Germline V CDR1 and CDR2: SSHAT, FNYEAQ (reference sequence). The CDR3 is 15 amino acids. In nucleotides, the CDR3 is TGTGCTAGCAGCCCGACGGGGCATGGCACAGGTACGCAGTATTTT. Translation: CASSPTGHGTGTQYF.

This clonotype was seen only a few times. The chain employs TRBV29-1 and TRBJ1-1, with D possibly TRBD1 on 6 matching bases. This CDR3 has 12 residues. V lost 7 bases and J lost 2, with 11 bases in between. Germline values: CDR1 SQVTM, CDR2 ANQGSEA. The CDR3 DNA is TGCAGCGCGACAGGCGGCAACACTGAAGCTTTCTTT. This sequence encodes CSATGGNTEAFF.

This clonotype was seen repeatedly, ten times or more. The rearrangement joins TRBV25-1 to TRBJ2-7; tentatively, D is TRBD1 (5 bases). Germline values: CDR1 MGHDK, CDR2 SYGVNS. The V end was cut by 6 bases, the J end by 5 bases, with 8 bases between. The CDR3 totals 11 residues. Written as DNA, the CDR3 is TGTGCCAGCAGCCCCAGGGACGAGCAGTACTTC. It codes for CASSPRDEQYF.